This T cell receptor (beta chain) was recorded in a study of control samples from healthy donors and cancer patients. This CDR3 spans 13 amino acids. CDR1 and CDR2 (germline): MNHEY, SVGAGI. Between the trimmed V and J ends, which lost 6 bases and 0 bases, there was a span of 6 bases. Only a few counts were recorded for this clone. Clones were read by immunoSEQ multiplex PCR, and TCRdb kept only the in-frame ones, dropping some. The table lists more than 50,000 clones, about nine tenths of them singletons, with approximately 1.2% in the top ten. This TCR was sampled from a woman aged 45 to 65 with colorectal cancer. The J gene is TRBJ2-1, the V gene TRBV6-5; D is undetermined. Sequencing used PBMCs. The CDR3 coding sequence is TGTGCCAGCAGGATTTACTCCTACAATGAGCAGTTCTTC. It specifies CASRIYSYNEQFF.